The entry below describes one T cell receptor (beta chain). The authors ran a second PCR of about 6 to 12 cycles using a sample-barcoded 5' primer and a J-beta primer mix. Each single sample gave us at least 3 million CDR3-containing paired-end reads. One entry per CDR3 protein results from TCRdb running MiXCR on the 5' RACE reads. The sample contains 450,000 to 700,000 distinct CDR3 sequences, 25% to 30% of which appear only once. The sample originates from a study of blood T cells in healthy people across ages. The sequencing sample was made of blood. The source of this sequence is a woman in her 70s in good health.

The CDR3 bases are TGTGCCAGCTCACCACCTCAAGGATCTGGCTATGGCTACACCTTC. Its translation is CASSPPQGSGYGYTF. The chain joins TRBV18 to TRBJ1-2; D remains ambiguous. V lost 0 bases, J lost 4 bases, and 12 bases lay in between. From germline, CDR1 is KGHSH and CDR2 LQKENI. The CDR3 loop spans 15 amino acids.